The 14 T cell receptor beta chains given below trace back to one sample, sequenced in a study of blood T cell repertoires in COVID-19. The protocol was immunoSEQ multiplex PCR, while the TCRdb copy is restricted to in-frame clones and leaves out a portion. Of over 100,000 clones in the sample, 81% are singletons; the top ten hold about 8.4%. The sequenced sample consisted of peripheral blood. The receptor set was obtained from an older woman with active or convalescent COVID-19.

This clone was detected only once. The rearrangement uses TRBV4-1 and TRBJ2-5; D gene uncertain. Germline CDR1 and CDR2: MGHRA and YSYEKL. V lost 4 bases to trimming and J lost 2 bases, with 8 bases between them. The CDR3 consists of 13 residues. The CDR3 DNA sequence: TGCGCCAGCAGCCGGTTACTGCAAGAGACCCAGTACTTC. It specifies CASSRLLQETQYF.

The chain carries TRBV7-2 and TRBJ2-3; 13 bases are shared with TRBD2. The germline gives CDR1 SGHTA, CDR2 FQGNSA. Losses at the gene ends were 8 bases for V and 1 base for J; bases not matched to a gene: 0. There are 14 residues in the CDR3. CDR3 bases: TGTGCCAGCGGACTAGCGGGAGGCACAGATACGCAGTATTTT. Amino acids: CASGLAGGTDTQYF.

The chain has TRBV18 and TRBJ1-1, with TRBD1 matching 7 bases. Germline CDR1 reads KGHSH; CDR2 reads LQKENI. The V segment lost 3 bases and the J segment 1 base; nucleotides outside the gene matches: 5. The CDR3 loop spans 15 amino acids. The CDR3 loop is CASSPGTVTNTEAFF. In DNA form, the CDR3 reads TGTGCCAGCTCACCCGGGACAGTCACGAACACTGAAGCTTTCTTT.

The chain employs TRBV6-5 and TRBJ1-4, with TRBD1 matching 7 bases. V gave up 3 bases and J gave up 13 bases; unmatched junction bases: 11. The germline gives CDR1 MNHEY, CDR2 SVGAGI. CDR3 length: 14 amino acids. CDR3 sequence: CASSYQGGMDGLFF. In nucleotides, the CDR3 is TGTGCCAGCAGTTATCAAGGGGGCATGGATGGACTGTTTTTT.

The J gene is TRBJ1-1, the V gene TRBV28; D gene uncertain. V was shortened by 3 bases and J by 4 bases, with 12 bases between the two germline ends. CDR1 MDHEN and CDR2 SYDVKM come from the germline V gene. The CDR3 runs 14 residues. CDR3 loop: CASSFRGSGTEAFF. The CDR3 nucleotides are TGTGCCAGCAGTTTCCGTGGGAGCGGCACTGAAGCTTTCTTT.

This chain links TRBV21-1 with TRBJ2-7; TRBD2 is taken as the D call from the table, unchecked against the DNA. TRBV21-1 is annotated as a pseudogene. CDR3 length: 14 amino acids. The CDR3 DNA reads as TGTGCCAGTCTCCCGGGGAGGGCTCCCTACGAGCAGTACTTC. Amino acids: CASLPGRAPYEQYF.

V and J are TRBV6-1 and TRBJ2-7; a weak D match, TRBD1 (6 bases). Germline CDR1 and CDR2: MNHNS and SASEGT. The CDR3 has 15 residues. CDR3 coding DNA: TGTGCCAGCAGTGAAGGAGACAGGTCCTCCTTCGAGCAGTACGTC. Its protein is CASSEGDRSSFEQYV.

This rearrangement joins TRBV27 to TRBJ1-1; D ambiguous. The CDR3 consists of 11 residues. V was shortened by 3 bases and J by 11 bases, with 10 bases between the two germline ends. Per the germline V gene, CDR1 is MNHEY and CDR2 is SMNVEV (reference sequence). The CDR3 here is CASSLNSLAFF. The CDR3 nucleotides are TGTGCCAGCAGTTTGAACAGTTTGGCTTTCTTT.

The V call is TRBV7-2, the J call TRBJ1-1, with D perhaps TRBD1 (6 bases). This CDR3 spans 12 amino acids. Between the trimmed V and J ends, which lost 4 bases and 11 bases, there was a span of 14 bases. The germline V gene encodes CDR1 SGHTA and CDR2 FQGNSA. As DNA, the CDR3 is TGTGCCAGCAGCTACGGACAGCAAAGGGCTTTCTTT. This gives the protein CASSYGQQRAFF.

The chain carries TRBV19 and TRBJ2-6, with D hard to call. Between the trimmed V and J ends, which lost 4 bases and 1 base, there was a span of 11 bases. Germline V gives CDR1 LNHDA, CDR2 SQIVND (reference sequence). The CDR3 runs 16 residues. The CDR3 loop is CASSNLPASGANVLTF. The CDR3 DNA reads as TGTGCCAGTAGTAACCTCCCTGCGTCTGGGGCCAACGTCCTGACTTTC. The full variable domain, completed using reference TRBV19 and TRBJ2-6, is DGGITQSPKYLFRKEGQNVTLSCEQNLNHDAMYWYRQDPGQGLRLIYYSQIVNDFQKGDIAEGYSVSREKKESFPLTVTSAQKNPTAFYLCASSNLPASGANVLTFGAGSRLTVL.

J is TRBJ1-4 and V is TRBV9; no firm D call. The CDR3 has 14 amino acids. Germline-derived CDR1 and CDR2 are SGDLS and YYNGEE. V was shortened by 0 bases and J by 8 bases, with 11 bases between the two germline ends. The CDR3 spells CASSVEAFEEKLFF. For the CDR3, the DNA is TGTGCCAGCAGCGTAGAAGCCTTTGAGGAAAAACTGTTTTTT.

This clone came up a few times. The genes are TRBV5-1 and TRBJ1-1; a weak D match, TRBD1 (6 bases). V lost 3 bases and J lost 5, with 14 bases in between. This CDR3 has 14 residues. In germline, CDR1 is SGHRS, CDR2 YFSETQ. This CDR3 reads CASSSGQRWTEAFF. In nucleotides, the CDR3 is TGCGCCAGCAGCTCCGGACAGCGTTGGACTGAAGCTTTCTTT.

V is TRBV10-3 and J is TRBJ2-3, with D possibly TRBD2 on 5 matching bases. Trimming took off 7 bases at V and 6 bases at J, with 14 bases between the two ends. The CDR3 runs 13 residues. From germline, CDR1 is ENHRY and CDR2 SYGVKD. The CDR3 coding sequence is TGTGCCATCACTAACGGGAACCGGGATACGCAGTATTTT. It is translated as CAITNGNRDTQYF.

CDR3 DNA: TGTGCCAGCAGTAAGGGGGGGGATTCCTACGAGCAGTACGTC. This encodes CASSKGGDSYEQYV. V and J are TRBV6-5 and TRBJ2-7, with D maybe TRBD2 (7 bases). Germline assignment: CDR1 MNHEY and CDR2 SVGAGI. This CDR3 is 14 amino acids long. V lost 5 bases and J lost 1, with 12 bases in between.